This T cell receptor beta chain was identified in a study of blood T cell repertoires in COVID-19. Germline CDR1 is SGHVS and CDR2 is FNYEAQ. V shed 1 base and J 1 base; nucleotides not matched to a gene: 0. This CDR3 contains 15 residues. Generated by immunoSEQ multiplex PCR, the TCRdb table keeps only in-frame clones and is missing some. The sample lists nearly 55,000 clones; about 86% were seen once. Sequencing input: peripheral blood. The chain links TRBV7-6 to TRBJ2-3, with 9 bases aligning to TRBD2. This TCR derives from a man between 65 and 80 years old with active COVID-19. As DNA, the CDR3 is TGTGCCAGCAGCTTAGTAGCGGGGGGCACAGATACGCAGTATTTT. Its protein product is CASSLVAGGTDTQYF.